The 14 T cell receptor beta chains in this list originate from one sample, sequenced in a study of radiation and T cells in renal cell carcinoma. Data came from immunoSEQ multiplex PCR; TCRdb stores just in-frame clones and leaves some out. The profile shows approximately 170,000 clones, about 85% of them singletons. Indicated time point: blood 4 weeks post-SBRT, at nephrectomy. As for treatment: 15 Gy SBRT to primary tumor, nephrectomy 4 weeks later. Sequenced material: blood, taken from a patient whose treatment included radiotherapy and nephrectomy. Receptors were obtained from a woman in her forties or fifties with renal cell carcinoma.

The chain has TRBV4-2 and TRBJ1-3, with no clear D. The CDR3 sequence is 15 residues long. Germline CDR1 and CDR2: LGHNA and YNFKEQ. The V gene lost 0 bases and the J gene lost 0 bases, with 6 bases spanning the gap. CDR3 in amino acids: CASSQDRSSGNTIYF. DNA for the CDR3: TGTGCCAGCAGCCAAGATAGGAGCTCTGGAAACACCATATATTTT.

The rearrangement links TRBV4-1 to TRBJ2-5; D possibly corresponds to TRBD1 (6 bases). Germline V gene data show CDR1 as MGHRA and CDR2 as YSYEKL. CDR3 length: 14 residues. V lost 2 bases and J lost 4, with 11 bases in between. The CDR3 DNA reads TGCGCCAGCAGCCAACCACAGGGTGGAGAGACCCAGTACTTC. Residues: CASSQPQGGETQYF.

This sequence joins TRBV18 and TRBJ2-5; D is unclear. Per the germline V gene, CDR1 is KGHSH and CDR2 is LQKENI. Trimming took off 3 bases at V and 1 base at J, with 6 bases between the two ends. This CDR3 is 13 amino acids long. The CDR3 bases are TGTGCCAGCTCACCCCAGAGCCAAGAGACCCAGTACTTC. Its translation is CASSPQSQETQYF.

This clone was found once. V usage is TRBV9 and J usage is TRBJ1-2; TRBD1 is a possible D gene (5 bases). Germline CDR1 and CDR2: SGDLS and YYNGEE. The CDR3 is 14 amino acids. The V and J ends lost 0 bases and 8 bases respectively, with 14 bases between them. The CDR3 nucleotides are TGTGCCAGCAGCGTAGAAAACATTGGGACCGGCTACACCTTC. Protein product: CASSVENIGTGYTF.

V is TRBV5-1 and J is TRBJ2-3; D gene ambiguous. There are 15 residues in the CDR3. The germline V gene encodes CDR1 SGHRS and CDR2 YFSETQ. Trimming pared 1 base from V and 2 bases from J, leaving 11 bases between. In DNA form, the CDR3 reads TGCGCCAGCAGCTTGATGGGAAAAGACACAGATACGCAGTATTTT. Translating gives CASSLMGKDTDTQYF.

This rearrangement joins TRBV9 to TRBJ2-6; D gene unclear. This CDR3 contains 13 residues. Germline V gene sequence: CDR1 SGDLS, CDR2 YYNGEE. Trimming removed 6 bases from V and 0 bases from J, with 4 bases in between. CDR3 amino acids: CASTRSGANVLTF. In nucleotides, the CDR3 is TGTGCCAGCACTCGCTCTGGGGCCAACGTCCTGACTTTC.

This CDR3 reads CASRNLQLYNSPLHF. CDR3 DNA sequence: TGTGCCAGCAGGAATTTACAGCTCTATAATTCACCCCTCCACTTT. The chain recombines TRBV6-5 with TRBJ1-6; D ambiguous. The CDR3 covers 15 residues. V shed 6 bases and J shed 3 bases, with 12 bases lying between them. Germline-derived CDR1 and CDR2 are MNHEY and SVGAGI.

This clone was seen only once. The chain combines TRBV7-9 with TRBJ1-1; 11 nucleotides line up with TRBD1. There are 15 residues in the CDR3. The V gene end was trimmed by 5 bases and the J gene end by 6 bases; junction bases not matched to a gene: 8. In germline, CDR1 is SEHNR, CDR2 FQNEAQ (reference sequence). CDR3 nucleotides: TGTGCCAGCAGCCAACTGGGGGGACAGGGGGCTGAAGCTTTCTTT. It is translated as CASSQLGGQGAEAFF.

This clone was counted once. J is TRBJ2-2 and V is TRBV7-8; possibly TRBD1 or TRBD2 for D (6 bases each). The germline V and J ends were trimmed by 5 bases and 6 bases, with 13 bases remaining between them. CDR3 length: 14 amino acids. Germline V gene sequence: CDR1 SGHVS, CDR2 FQNEAQ. The CDR3 here is CASSGGGSAGELFF. Here the CDR3 DNA reads TGTGCCAGCAGCGGAGGGGGATCCGCCGGGGAGCTGTTTTTT. The full variable domain, in which reference TRBV7-8 and TRBJ2-2 provide the parts outside the CDR3, is GAGVSQSPRYKVAKRGQDVALRCDPISGHVSLFWYQQALGQGPEFLTYFQNEAQLDKSGLPSDRFFAERPEGSVSTLKIQRTQQEDSAVYLCASSGGGSAGELFFGEGSRLTVL.

The chain links TRBV4-2 to TRBJ1-2; 9 bases are a match to TRBD1. There are 16 residues in the CDR3. J was trimmed by 6 bases and V by 1 base; bases with no gene match: 9. CDR1 is LGHNA and CDR2 is YNFKEQ in the germline V gene. The CDR3 DNA sequence: TGTGCCAGCAGCCAAGTTATAACAGGGGGCTGGGATGGCTACACCTTC. Its protein product is CASSQVITGGWDGYTF.

CDR3 sequence reads: CASSSSGTDLYEQYF. For the CDR3, the DNA is TGCGCCAGCAGCTCGTCCGGGACAGACCTCTACGAGCAGTACTTC. J is TRBJ2-7 and V is TRBV5-1; 7 bases agree with TRBD1. CDR1 is SGHRS and CDR2 is YFSETQ in the germline V gene. The CDR3 runs 15 residues. V dropped 3 bases and J dropped 3; count of bases not matched to a gene: 9.

The chain is built from TRBV7-2 and TRBJ2-2; the D is unclear. The CDR3 extends over 16 amino acids. Trimming shortened V by 0 bases and J by 2 bases, and 10 bases separated the two germline ends. From germline, CDR1 is SGHTA and CDR2 FQGNSA. CDR3 sequence: CASSLAGLLNTGELFF. CDR3 sequence (DNA): TGTGCCAGCAGCTTAGCGGGCTTACTTAACACCGGGGAGCTGTTTTTT. Supplemented by reference TRBV7-2 and TRBJ2-2, the full variable domain reads GAGVSQSPSNKVTEKGKDVELRCDPISGHTALYWYRQSLGQGLEFLIYFQGNSAPDKSGLPSDRFSAERTGGSVSTLTIQRTQQEDSAVYLCASSLAGLLNTGELFFGEGSRLTVL.

The chain combines TRBV27 with TRBJ2-7, with 11 bases that match TRBD2. Germline V lookup: CDR1 MNHEY, CDR2 SMNVEV (reference sequence). This CDR3 is built from 16 residues. Trimming cost V 2 bases and J 2 bases; bases outside gene matches: 5. This CDR3 reads CASSLTTSGAAYEQYF. The CDR3 nucleotides read TGTGCCAGCAGTTTAACGACTAGCGGGGCCGCCTACGAGCAGTACTTC.

This chain links TRBV19 with TRBJ2-6; D is ambiguous. CDR3 length: 14 amino acids. The germline gives CDR1 LNHDA, CDR2 SQIVND (reference sequence). The V end was cut by 5 bases, the J end by 1 base, with 6 bases between. As DNA, the CDR3 is TGTGCCAGTAGTGAACTATCTGGGGCCAACGTCCTGACTTTC. Its protein product is CASSELSGANVLTF.